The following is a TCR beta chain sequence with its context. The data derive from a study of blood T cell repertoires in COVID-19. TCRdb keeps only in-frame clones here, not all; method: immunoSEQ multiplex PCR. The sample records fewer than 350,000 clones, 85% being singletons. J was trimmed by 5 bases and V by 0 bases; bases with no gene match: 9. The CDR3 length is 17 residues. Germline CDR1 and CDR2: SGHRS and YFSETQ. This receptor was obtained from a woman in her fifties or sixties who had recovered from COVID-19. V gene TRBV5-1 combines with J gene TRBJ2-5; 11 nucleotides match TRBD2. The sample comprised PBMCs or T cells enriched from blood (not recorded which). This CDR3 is CASSLDGLAGGQETQYF. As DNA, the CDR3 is TGCGCCAGCAGCTTGGACGGGCTAGCGGGGGGCCAGGAGACCCAGTACTTC.